A selection of T cell receptor beta chains follows, all from one sample in a study of vaccination and CD4 T cells after COVID-19. No cognate antigen is known for these TCRs. TCRdb called the PCR reads again in MiXCR, with one record for every CDR3 protein. This table holds 9,000 to 9,500 distinct CDR3 sequences, about half found once. Material: CD4+ T cells from blood, cultured in vitro. These receptors came from a human donor in good health. Both conserved end residues are part of each CDR3.

cdr3_aa,v_call
CASSPPAGGADNQPQHF,TRBV6-4
CACNRNTEAFF,TRBV30
CASSSYSDRDGYGYTF,TRBV11-2
CASSNRESSGYTF,TRBV19
CASSEGVGLGGYGYTF,TRBV2
CASSRQGAAAEAFF,TRBV27
CASRDPGTPYGYTF,TRBV7-2
CAISERNWYRATEAFF,TRBV10-3
CASRRPGHLNTEAFF,TRBV6-2/TRBV6-3
CASSLSPTNEQFF,TRBV28
CSARDLPGWGGYTF,TRBV20-1
CASSGQITYGYTF,TRBV6-2/TRBV6-3
CASSLVGDGYTF,TRBV7-9
CASRYSGGNQPQHF,TRBV12-3/TRBV12-4
CASSKKGTGVTDTQYF,TRBV21-1
CASSLMGVETGELFF,TRBV11-3
CASSIGGGYGYTF,TRBV19
CASSYQSGAQARETQYF,TRBV7-6
CSAIRTASTDTQYF,TRBV20-1
CAIKSLDNSPLHF,TRBV10-3
CASRTVHQETQYF,TRBV2
CASSQTTGTKNIQYF,TRBV14
CASSFFGEESYEQYF,TRBV12-3/TRBV12-4
CSATTRQGVITDTQYF,TRBV20-1
CASKPALSGTDTQYF,TRBV6-2/TRBV6-3
CSARGGQGHQPQHF,TRBV20-1
CASSLRRQPQHF,TRBV28
CASSQGGQGGYTF,TRBV14
CASSFLAADTQYF,TRBV11-2
CSARGLRRTGEDGYTF,TRBV20-1
CASSLWTSGGAGTDTQYF,TRBV10-2
CASSQQSGGMNTEAFF,TRBV4-3
CSARSQGGGYTF,TRBV20-1
CASSYSSQGAYGYTF,TRBV6-5
CAWQTGINNSPLHF,TRBV30
CASSLGRPVSINQPQHF,TRBV7-8
CASSLEAGGQETQYF,TRBV7-2
CASSIRVSHNQPQHF,TRBV19
CASNSMGFQPQHF,TRBV19
CAIRKQGAGEKLFF,TRBV10-3
CASSRGLGLSEQFF,TRBV7-2